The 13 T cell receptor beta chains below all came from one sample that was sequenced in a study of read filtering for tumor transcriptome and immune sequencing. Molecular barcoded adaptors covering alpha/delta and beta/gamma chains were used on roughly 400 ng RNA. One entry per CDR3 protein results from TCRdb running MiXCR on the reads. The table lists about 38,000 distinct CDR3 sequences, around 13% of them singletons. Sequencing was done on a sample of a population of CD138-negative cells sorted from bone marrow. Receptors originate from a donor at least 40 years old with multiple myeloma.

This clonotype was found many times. CDR3 sequence reads: CASSPEGTGPYEQYF. In DNA form, the CDR3 reads TGTGCCAGCAGCCCAGAGGGGACAGGGCCCTACGAGCAGTACTTC. The chain couples TRBV7-8 to TRBJ2-7, with 9 bases matching TRBD1. The CDR3 spans 15 residues. Germline V lookup: CDR1 SGHVS, CDR2 FQNEAQ. Trimming at V came to 5 bases and at J to 2 bases, leaving 7 bases not matched to a gene.

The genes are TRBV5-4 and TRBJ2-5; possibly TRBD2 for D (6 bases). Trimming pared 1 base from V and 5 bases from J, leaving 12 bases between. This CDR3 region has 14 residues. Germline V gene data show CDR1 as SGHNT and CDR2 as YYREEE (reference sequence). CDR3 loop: CASSLKLAGETQYF. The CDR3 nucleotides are TGTGCCAGCAGCTTGAAACTAGCTGGGGAGACCCAGTACTTC.

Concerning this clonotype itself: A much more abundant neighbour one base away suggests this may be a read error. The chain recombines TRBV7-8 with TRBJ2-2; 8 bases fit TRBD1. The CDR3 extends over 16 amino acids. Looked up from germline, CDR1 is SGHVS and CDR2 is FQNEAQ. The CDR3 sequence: CASSSAGGSDTGEPFF. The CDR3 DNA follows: TGTGCCAGCAGCTCCGCAGGGGGCAGTGACACCGGGGAGCCGTTTTTT. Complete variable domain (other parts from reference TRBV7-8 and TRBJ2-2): GAGVSQSPRYKVAKRGQDVALRCDPISGHVSLFWYQQALGQGPEFLTYFQNEAQLDKSGLPSDRFFAERPEGSVSTLKIQRTQQEDSAVYLCASSSAGGSDTGEPFFGEGSRLTVL.

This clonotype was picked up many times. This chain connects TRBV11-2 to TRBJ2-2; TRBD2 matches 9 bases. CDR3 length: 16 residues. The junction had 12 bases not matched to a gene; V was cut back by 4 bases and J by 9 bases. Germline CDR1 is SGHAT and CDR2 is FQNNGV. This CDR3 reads CASSSGGELAGRELFF. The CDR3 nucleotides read TGTGCCAGCAGCTCCGGAGGGGAGCTAGCGGGAAGGGAGCTGTTTTTT.

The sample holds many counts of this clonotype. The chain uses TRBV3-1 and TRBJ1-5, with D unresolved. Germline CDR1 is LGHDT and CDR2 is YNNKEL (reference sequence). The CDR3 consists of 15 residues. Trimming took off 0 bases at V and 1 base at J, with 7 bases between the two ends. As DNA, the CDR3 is TGTGCCAGCAGCCAAGATCACTCCAGCAATCAGCCCCAGCATTTT. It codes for CASSQDHSSNQPQHF.

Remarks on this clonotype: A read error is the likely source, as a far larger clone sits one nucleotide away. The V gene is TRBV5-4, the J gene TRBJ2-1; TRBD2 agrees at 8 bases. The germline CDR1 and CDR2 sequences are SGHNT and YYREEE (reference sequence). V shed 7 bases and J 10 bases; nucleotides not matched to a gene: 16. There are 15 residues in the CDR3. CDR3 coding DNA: TGTGCCAGCGGCCAAGATCTGGGACTAGTGGCCGAGCAGTTCTTC. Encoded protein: CASGQDLGLVAEQFF.

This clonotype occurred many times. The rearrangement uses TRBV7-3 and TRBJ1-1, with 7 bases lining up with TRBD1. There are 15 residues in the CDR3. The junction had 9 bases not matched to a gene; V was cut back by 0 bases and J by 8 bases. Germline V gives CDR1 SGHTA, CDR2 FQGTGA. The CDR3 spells CASSLTSGGKTEAFF. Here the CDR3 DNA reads TGTGCCAGCAGCTTAACGTCAGGGGGTAAAACCGAAGCTTTCTTT. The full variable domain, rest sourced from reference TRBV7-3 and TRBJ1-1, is GAGVSQTPSNKVTEKGKYVELRCDPISGHTALYWYRQSLGQGPEFLIYFQGTGAADDSGLPNDRFFAVRPEGSVSTLKIQRTERGDSAVYLCASSLTSGGKTEAFFGQGTRLTVV.

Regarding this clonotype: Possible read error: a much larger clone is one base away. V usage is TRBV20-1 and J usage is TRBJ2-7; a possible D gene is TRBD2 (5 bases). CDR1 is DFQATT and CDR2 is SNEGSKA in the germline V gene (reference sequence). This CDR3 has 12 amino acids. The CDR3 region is CTGRAGAYGQYF. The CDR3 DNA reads TGCACCGGTAGGGCGGGTGCCTACGGGCAGTACTTC.

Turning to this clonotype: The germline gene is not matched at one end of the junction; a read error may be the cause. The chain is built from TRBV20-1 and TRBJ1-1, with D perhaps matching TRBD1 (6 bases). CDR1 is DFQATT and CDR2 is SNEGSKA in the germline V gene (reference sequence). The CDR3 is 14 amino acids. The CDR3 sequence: CSAPGRQAGTGAFF. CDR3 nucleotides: TGCAGTGCCCCTGGTCGACAGGCGGGCACTGGAGCTTTCTTT.

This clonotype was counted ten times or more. DNA for the CDR3: TGTGCCAGCCAGTTGGGAGTCACACCCTACAATGAGCAGTTCTTC. Its protein product is CASQLGVTPYNEQFF. The V call is TRBV5-6, the J call TRBJ2-1, with TRBD2 as a possible D gene (5 bases). The germline CDR1 and CDR2 sequences are SGHDT and YYEEEE. The CDR3 length is 15 residues. The V end was cut by 7 bases, the J end by 2 bases, with 16 bases between.

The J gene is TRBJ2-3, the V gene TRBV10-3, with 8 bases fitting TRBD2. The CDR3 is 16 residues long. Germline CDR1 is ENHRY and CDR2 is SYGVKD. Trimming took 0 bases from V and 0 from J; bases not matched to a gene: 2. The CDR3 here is CAISESERGSTDTQYF. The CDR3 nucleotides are TGTGCCATCAGTGAGTCAGAGCGGGGGAGCACAGATACGCAGTATTTT.

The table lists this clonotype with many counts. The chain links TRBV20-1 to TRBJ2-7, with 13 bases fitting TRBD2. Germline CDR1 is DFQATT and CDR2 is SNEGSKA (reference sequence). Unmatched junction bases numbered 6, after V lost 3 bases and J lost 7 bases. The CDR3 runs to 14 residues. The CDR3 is CSASGLAGVGEQYF. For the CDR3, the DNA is TGCAGTGCTAGCGGACTAGCGGGAGTGGGTGAGCAGTACTTC.

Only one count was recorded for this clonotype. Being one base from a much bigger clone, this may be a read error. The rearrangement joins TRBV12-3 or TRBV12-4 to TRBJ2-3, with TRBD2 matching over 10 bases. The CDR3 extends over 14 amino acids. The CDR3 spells CTSSTPLAGNTQYF. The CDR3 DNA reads TGTACCAGCAGTACACCACTAGCGGGAAATACGCAGTATTTT.